Following are 3 T cell receptor beta chains from one sample sequenced in a study of T cell responses to AZD1222 COVID-19 vaccine. Here immunoSEQ multiplex PCR was the method, and the copy in TCRdb shows in-frame clones only, minus some. The table records about 190,000 clones, more than 75% of them present only once. This sample comprised peripheral blood, obtained on day 0 of MenACWY control vaccination. Receptors originate from an adult in good health.

The chain uses TRBV28 and TRBJ2-5; 7 bases line up with TRBD2. J gave up 6 bases and V 5 bases, and 12 bases lay outside the gene matches. The V gene's germline CDR1 is MDHEN and CDR2 SYDVKM. There are 15 residues in the CDR3. CDR3 protein: CASSPNRASGKTQYF. CDR3 bases: TGTGCCAGCAGTCCTAACCGGGCTAGCGGAAAGACCCAGTACTTC. The full variable domain, in which reference TRBV28 and TRBJ2-5 provide the parts outside the CDR3, is DVKVTQSSRYLVKRTGEKVFLECVQDMDHENMFWYRQDPGLGLRLIYFSYDVKMKEKGDIPEGYSVSREKKERFSLILESASTNQTSMYLCASSPNRASGKTQYFGPGTRLLVL.

The chain links TRBV3-1 (or the pseudogene TRBV3-2) to TRBJ1-3, with a tentative D call TRBD1 (5 bases). Trimming cost V 11 bases and J 3 bases, with 14 bases left between them. The CDR3 is 13 amino acids. Germline V lookup: CDR1 LGHDT, CDR2 YNNKEL (reference sequence). The CDR3: CARSGPVGNTIYF. Here the CDR3 DNA reads TGTGCCCGCTCGGGGCCCGTTGGAAACACCATATATTTT.

The chain is built from TRBV10-1 and TRBJ2-7, with 14 bases lining up with TRBD2. The CDR3 length is 17 residues. V trimming: 4 bases; J trimming: 5 bases; junction bases outside the gene matches: 10. The germline V gene encodes CDR1 WNHNN and CDR2 SYGVQD (reference sequence). CDR3 residues: CASSGLGTSGGNHEQYF. The DNA for the CDR3 is TGCGCCAGCAGTGGTTTAGGGACTAGCGGGGGTAATCACGAGCAGTACTTC.